Reported below is one TCR beta chain. Its antigen is not identified. This sample is drawn from a study of radiation and T cells in renal cell carcinoma. Findings and limits, study-wide: Top tumor clonotypes rose in blood 2 weeks post-radiation, then contracted.

Indicated time point: blood 4 weeks post-SBRT, at nephrectomy. The treatment here: 15 Gy SBRT to primary tumor, nephrectomy 4 weeks later. The CDR3 length is 15 residues. The V gene lost 5 bases and the J gene lost 5 bases, with 18 bases spanning the gap. CDR1 and CDR2 from the germline V gene are MNHNY and SVGAGI (reference sequence). TCRdb's copy holds only in-frame clones and misses some; the assay was immunoSEQ multiplex PCR. The table lists around 77,000 clones, less than 90% of them singletons. The sequencing used blood, collected from a patient whose treatment included radiotherapy and nephrectomy. The clonotype comes from a woman in her fifties or sixties with renal cell carcinoma. V usage is TRBV6-6 and J usage is TRBJ2-5, with D perhaps TRBD2 (6 bases). CDR3 loop: CASSPGDGPGETQYF. The DNA of the CDR3 is TGTGCCAGCAGTCCGGGAGATGGGCCAGGGGAGACCCAGTACTTC.